These 13 T cell receptor beta chains came from one sample sequenced in a study of early T cells in non-severe SARS-CoV-2 infection. TCRdb reanalysed the 5' RACE reads using MiXCR and keeps one entry per CDR3 protein. Counted here are 85,000 to 100,000 distinct CDR3 sequences, approximately 13% occurring once; the ten biggest clones make up around 2.4%. Sequencing input: whole blood. The source is an adult who was a healthcare worker with PCR-confirmed SARS-CoV-2 infection or an uninfected control (not recorded which).

At least ten counts were recorded for this clonotype. J is TRBJ2-5 and V is TRBV5-4, with D perhaps being TRBD1 or TRBD2 (5 bases each). The V and J ends lost 0 bases and 5 bases respectively, with 8 bases between them. The CDR3 runs to 13 residues. CDR1 is SGHNT, CDR2 YYREEE, per germline (reference sequence). As DNA, the CDR3 is TGTGCCAGCAGCTTGGATTGGGGGGAGACCCAGTACTTC. It encodes CASSLDWGETQYF.

This clonotype came up many times. The rearrangement joins TRBV4-1 to TRBJ2-1; no reliable D call. From germline, CDR1 is MGHRA and CDR2 YSYEKL. With 0 bases removed from V and 7 bases from J, the gap between germline ends came to 7 bases. The length of the CDR3 is 13 residues. The CDR3 nucleotides are TGCGCCAGCAGCCAAGAGGGTGGGAATGAGCAGTTCTTC. This encodes CASSQEGGNEQFF.

This clonotype came up many times. The chain has TRBV12-3 or TRBV12-4 and TRBJ1-5; D gene uncertain. Trimming stripped 3 bases from V and 0 bases from J, with 9 bases between. CDR3 length: 15 amino acids. This chain's CDR3 is CASSLDSASNQPQHF. The CDR3 bases are TGTGCCAGCAGTTTGGACTCAGCTAGCAATCAGCCCCAGCATTTT.

The chain links TRBV10-3 to TRBJ2-1; D is ambiguous. V was pared by 4 bases and J by 2 bases, with 6 bases between. There are 13 residues in the CDR3. Germline V gives CDR1 ENHRY, CDR2 SYGVKD. The CDR3 DNA sequence: TGTGCCATCAGTGTCCCCACCTACAATGAGCAGTTCTTC. It is translated as CAISVPTYNEQFF.

This clonotype was seen repeatedly, ten times or more. The chain couples TRBV7-6 to TRBJ2-2; D is perhaps TRBD1 (6 bases). This CDR3 is built from 16 residues. CDR1 and CDR2 (germline): SGHVS, FNYEAQ. The V and J ends lost 3 bases and 0 bases respectively, with 11 bases between them. The CDR3 sequence: CASSFARGSNTGELFF. The CDR3 bases are TGTGCCAGCAGCTTTGCCAGGGGATCGAACACCGGGGAGCTGTTTTTT. The full variable domain, in which reference TRBV7-6 and TRBJ2-2 provide the parts outside the CDR3, is GAGVSQSPRYKVTKRGQDVALRCDPISGHVSLYWYRQALGQGPEFLTYFNYEAQQDKSGLPNDRFSAERPEGSISTLTIQRTEQRDSAMYRCASSFARGSNTGELFFGEGSRLTVL.

This clonotype has just a few counts. The chain joins TRBV29-1 to TRBJ2-7, with TRBD1 identical over 7 bases. The CDR3 sequence is 13 residues long. Losses at the gene ends were 6 bases for V and 3 bases for J; bases not matched to a gene: 8. The germline gives CDR1 SQVTM, CDR2 ANQGSEA. The CDR3 region has the DNA TGCAGCGTCCAGGACAGGCAGGACTACGAGCAGTACTTC. Amino acid sequence: CSVQDRQDYEQYF.

V usage is TRBV12-3 or TRBV12-4 and J usage is TRBJ1-1, with D possibly matching TRBD1 (5 bases). The ends were cut back, 5 bases at V and 5 bases at J, with 12 bases in the middle. The CDR3 has 13 amino acids. The DNA of the CDR3 is TGTGCCAGCAGTCGGCCCGACAGAACTGAAGCTTTCTTT. Amino acid sequence: CASSRPDRTEAFF.

In this sample, this clonotype turned up many times. The V call is TRBV6-6, the J call TRBJ2-7; D unresolved. The CDR3 extends over 13 amino acids. CDR1 MNHNY and CDR2 SVGAGI come from the germline V gene (reference sequence). V lost 2 bases, J lost 6 bases, and 11 bases lay in between. The CDR3 coding sequence is TGTGCCAGCAGTTACGGAACAGTCGCCGAGCAGTACTTC. Translated: CASSYGTVAEQYF.

The chain couples TRBV12-3 or TRBV12-4 to TRBJ2-3; 9 bases line up with TRBD2. Trimming removed 6 bases from V and 9 bases from J; junction bases left unmatched: 13. The CDR3 consists of 15 residues. The CDR3 DNA reads TGTGCCAGCAGGCCTAGCGGGGTCCGGGCGGGGACGCAGTATTTT. Translation: CASRPSGVRAGTQYF.

This clonotype was counted many times. The V gene is TRBV7-2, the J gene TRBJ2-1; possibly TRBD1 or TRBD2 for D (7 bases each). CDR1 and CDR2 (germline): SGHTA, FQGNSA. V lost 1 base to trimming and J lost 10 bases, with 14 bases between them. The CDR3 extends over 14 amino acids. The CDR3 nucleotides read TGTGCCAGCAGCTTAGTTAGACAGGGAGGGGAGCAGTTCTTC. Amino acids: CASSLVRQGGEQFF.

This clonotype was seen repeatedly, ten times or more. The CDR3 region is CASSLGINTEAFF. Here the CDR3 DNA reads TGTGCCAGCAGCTTAGGGATTAACACTGAAGCTTTCTTT. The chain uses TRBV7-9 and TRBJ1-1; D gene unclear. V was cut by 1 base and J by 2 bases, with 5 bases left in between. Germline V gives CDR1 SEHNR, CDR2 FQNEAQ (reference sequence). The CDR3 is made up of 13 amino acids.

This clonotype was seen repeatedly, ten times or more. The chain employs TRBV6-5 and TRBJ1-2, with TRBD1 identical over 12 bases. The CDR3 contains 16 residues. CDR1 and CDR2 (germline): MNHEY, SVGAGI. The J segment lost 9 bases and the V segment lost 6 bases, leaving 14 bases of the junction unmatched. The CDR3 loop reads CASSPNTGQGADRYTF. In DNA form, the CDR3 reads TGTGCCAGCAGCCCCAACACGGGACAGGGGGCGGATCGCTACACCTTC.

In this sample, this clonotype turned up many times. The J gene is TRBJ2-7, the V gene TRBV20-1; D possibly matches TRBD1 or TRBD2 (6 bases each). The CDR3 loop spans 13 amino acids. CDR1 and CDR2 from the germline V gene are DFQATT and SNEGSKA (reference sequence). V was trimmed by 5 bases and J by 0 bases, leaving 11 bases between them. The DNA of the CDR3 is TGCAGTGCTGCCAGGGGAGGCTCCTACGAGCAGTACTTC. This gives the protein CSAARGGSYEQYF.